This T cell receptor (beta chain) was captured by sequencing in a study of cytomegalovirus exposure and HLA in healthy donors. J gave up 7 bases and V 5 bases, and 13 bases lay outside the gene matches. This CDR3 spans 15 amino acids. The V gene's germline CDR1 is MNHEY and CDR2 SVGAGI. The PCR contained 60 Vbeta and 13 Jbeta primers. Assay: immunoSEQ multiplex PCR; the TCRdb copy retains only in-frame clones and omits some. The sample lists over 100,000 clones, 73% occurring once. This chain connects TRBV6-5 to TRBJ1-2; the match to TRBD1 covers 7 bases. The source is a woman aged 25 to 39 in good health and CMV-seronegative. Input material: PBMCs. CDR3: CASSQPKLGQSGYTF. The CDR3 DNA follows: TGTGCCAGCAGTCAACCGAAATTGGGACAGAGTGGCTACACCTTC.